In its sample, the clone carrying this T cell receptor beta chain was seen once. Its matching antigen is unknown. The repertoire was sequenced with immunoSEQ multiplex PCR; TCRdb's copy has only in-frame clones and lacks some. The sample holds about 59,000 clones, roughly 78% seen once. The data were taken from a study of T cells in tumors after PD-1 blockade. As for the study in general: Treatment was either pembrolizumab 200 mg every 3 weeks or cemiplimab 350 mg every 2 weeks. Peripheral blood samples averaged 36,536 unique clonotypes and about 120,000 templates.

The length of the CDR3 is 13 residues. Germline CDR1 and CDR2: SGHDN and FVKESK. Trimming took off 6 bases at V and 7 bases at J, with 10 bases between the two ends. Study observations and caveats: Approximately 41% of tumor TCR clonotypes were also found in blood.

The J gene is TRBJ1-6, the V gene TRBV14; D not certain. This clonotype was sampled from a human donor with basal cell carcinoma. The sample was PBMCs, taken before anti-PD-1 treatment. The CDR3 spells CASSAVVNSPLHF. CDR3 bases: TGTGCCAGCAGTGCGGTAGTAAATTCACCCCTCCACTTT. The full variable domain, completed using reference TRBV14 and TRBJ1-6, is EAGVTQFPSHSVIEKGQTVTLRCDPISGHDNLYWYRRVMGKEIKFLLHFVKESKQDESGMPNNRFLAERTGGTYSTLKVQPAELEDSGVYFCASSAVVNSPLHFGNGTRLTVT.